These 19 T cell receptor beta chains originate from one sample sequenced in a study of CXCR3-negative and CXCR3-positive naive CD8 T cells. In preparing the TRB cDNA libraries, 5' RACE with UMI labels was used. Reprocessing the 5' RACE reads, TCRdb reports a single entry for every CDR3 protein and omits DNA. This sample's clone table lists around 48,000 distinct CDR3 sequences. The specimen sequenced was memory CD8+ T cells from blood. These TCRs come from a human donor in good health. Some clones in this sample may be carry-over from other donors' samples.

The CDR3 here is CASSPGQAITDTQYF. The chain has TRBV28 and TRBJ2-3; TCRdb's D call, TRBD1, is unchecked because there is no DNA. The CDR3 contains 15 residues. Per germline, CDR1 MDHEN and CDR2 SYDVKM.

J is TRBJ2-3 and V is TRBV5-5; TCRdb's D call of TRBD1 is untestable without DNA. Per the germline V gene, CDR1 is SGHKS and CDR2 is YYEKEE (reference sequence). The CDR3 covers 15 residues. The CDR3 here is CASSPDGTSTDTQYF.

The chain joins TRBV20-1 to TRBJ2-1; with no DNA, the TCRdb D assignment of TRBD1 cannot be verified. The length of the CDR3 is 15 residues. Germline CDR1 and CDR2: DFQATT and SNEGSKA (reference sequence). This chain's CDR3 is CSARYWGGNDNEQFF.

The J gene is TRBJ1-1, the V gene TRBV20-1; TCRdb's D call of TRBD1 is untestable without DNA. Per germline, CDR1 DFQATT and CDR2 SNEGSKA (reference sequence). This CDR3 has 15 residues. CDR3 sequence reads: CSARGWDGGNTEAFF.

The chain recombines TRBV21-1 with TRBJ1-1; TCRdb lists TRBD1, though no DNA is available to test this call. TRBV21-1 counts as a pseudogene. This CDR3 has 16 amino acids. CDR3 loop: CASSKPARQRGTEAFF.

The rearrangement joins TRBV14 to TRBJ2-2. Looked up from germline, CDR1 is SGHDN and CDR2 is FVKESK. This CDR3 has 17 residues. This CDR3 reads CASSQVWTRTNTGELFF.

CDR3 residues: CASSSLAGGLEEQFF. The chain employs TRBV5-1 and TRBJ2-1; TCRdb's D call of TRBD2 is untestable without DNA. Germline V gives CDR1 SGHRS, CDR2 YFSETQ. The CDR3 spans 15 residues.

The rearrangement links TRBV5-1 to TRBJ2-3; no DNA is available, so the TRBD2 call from TCRdb remains unchecked. There are 14 residues in the CDR3. CDR1 and CDR2 from the germline V gene are SGHRS and YFSETQ. The CDR3 loop reads CASSSSGIGDTQYF.

The rearrangement links TRBV6-2 or TRBV6-3 to TRBJ2-2; TCRdb reports TRBD1, a call that lacks DNA to check it against. This CDR3 is 14 amino acids long. Germline V CDR1 and CDR2: MNHEY, SVGEGT. This CDR3 reads CASKPDRATGELFF.

The chain has TRBV12-3 or TRBV12-4 and TRBJ2-1; TCRdb designates TRBD1, a call that cannot be tested without DNA. The CDR3 loop spans 17 amino acids. CDR3 protein: CASSLFPFGTGGHEQFF.

This rearrangement joins TRBV6-4 to TRBJ1-2. The germline CDR1 and CDR2 sequences are MRHNA and SNTAGT. The length of the CDR3 is 15 residues. The CDR3 region is CASSWEDGANYGYTF.

The chain uses TRBV6-6 and TRBJ2-2; checking the TCRdb D call of TRBD2 is not possible without DNA. The CDR3 spans 15 residues. Germline loops: CDR1 MNHNY, CDR2 SVGAGI (reference sequence). This chain's CDR3 is CASTQKEGRAGELFF.

The chain employs TRBV10-3 and TRBJ2-1; as DNA is missing, the TRBD1 call by TCRdb cannot be tested. The V gene's germline CDR1 is ENHRY and CDR2 SYGVKD. The CDR3 totals 15 residues. The CDR3 loop is CATRGANRPYNEQFF.

The V call is TRBV5-1, the J call TRBJ1-4. The CDR3 is 14 residues long. Per the germline V gene, CDR1 is SGHRS and CDR2 is YFSETQ. This CDR3 reads CASSLSGKSEKLFF.

V and J are TRBV7-9 and TRBJ2-7; TCRdb names TRBD1, which stays unverified in the absence of DNA. CDR1 and CDR2 (germline): SEHNR, FQNEAQ (reference sequence). The CDR3 covers 16 residues. The CDR3 loop reads CASILPPVGDSYEQYF.

This CDR3 is CASSRTFPDVELFF. This sequence joins TRBV7-6 and TRBJ1-4. The V gene's germline CDR1 is SGHVS and CDR2 FNYEAQ. The CDR3 totals 14 residues.

The rearrangement uses TRBV7-2 and TRBJ2-7; TCRdb's D call, TRBD2, is unchecked because there is no DNA. This CDR3 is 13 amino acids long. CDR1 is SGHTA and CDR2 is FQGNSA in the germline V gene. The CDR3 region is CASSLGLIYEQYF.

V usage is TRBV3-1 and J usage is TRBJ2-1; TCRdb designates TRBD2, a call that cannot be tested without DNA. The CDR3 length is 14 residues. Per germline, CDR1 LGHDT and CDR2 YNNKEL (reference sequence). The CDR3 reads CASSQGGGRPAKFF.

The chain couples TRBV5-6 to TRBJ2-7; TCRdb picks TRBD2, but there is no DNA to check that call. This CDR3 region has 18 residues. Germline V gene data show CDR1 as SGHDT and CDR2 as YYEEEE. CDR3 sequence: CASRHGLAGASSSYEQYF.